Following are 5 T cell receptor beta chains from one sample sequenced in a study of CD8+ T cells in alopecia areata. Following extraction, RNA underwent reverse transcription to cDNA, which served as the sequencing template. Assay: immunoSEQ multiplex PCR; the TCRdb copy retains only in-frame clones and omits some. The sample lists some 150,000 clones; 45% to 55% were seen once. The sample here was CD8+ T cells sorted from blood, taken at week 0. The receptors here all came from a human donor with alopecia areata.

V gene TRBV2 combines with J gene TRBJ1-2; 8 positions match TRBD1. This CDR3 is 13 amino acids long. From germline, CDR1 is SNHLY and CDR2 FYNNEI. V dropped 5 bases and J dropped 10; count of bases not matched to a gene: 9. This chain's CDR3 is CASSYGQGRDYTF. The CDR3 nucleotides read TGTGCCAGCAGTTACGGACAGGGACGAGACTACACCTTC.

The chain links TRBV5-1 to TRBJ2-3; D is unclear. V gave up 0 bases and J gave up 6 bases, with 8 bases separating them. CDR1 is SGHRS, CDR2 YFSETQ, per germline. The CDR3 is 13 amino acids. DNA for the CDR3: TGCGCCAGCAGCTTGGTACCCGGCGATACGCAGTATTTT. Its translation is CASSLVPGDTQYF.

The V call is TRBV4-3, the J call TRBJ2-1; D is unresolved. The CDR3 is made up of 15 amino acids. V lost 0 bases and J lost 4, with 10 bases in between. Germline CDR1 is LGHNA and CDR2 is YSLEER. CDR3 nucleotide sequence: TGCGCCAGCAGCCAAGAAAAGTTCGGGTACAATGAGCAGTTCTTC. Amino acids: CASSQEKFGYNEQFF.

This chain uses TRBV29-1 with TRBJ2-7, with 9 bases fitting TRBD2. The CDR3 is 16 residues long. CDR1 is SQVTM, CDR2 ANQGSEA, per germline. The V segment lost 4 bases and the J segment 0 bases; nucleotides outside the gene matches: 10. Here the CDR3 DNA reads TGCAGCGTTGGTGGCGCTAGCGGGGAGAGCTCCTACGAGCAGTACTTC. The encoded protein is CSVGGASGESSYEQYF.

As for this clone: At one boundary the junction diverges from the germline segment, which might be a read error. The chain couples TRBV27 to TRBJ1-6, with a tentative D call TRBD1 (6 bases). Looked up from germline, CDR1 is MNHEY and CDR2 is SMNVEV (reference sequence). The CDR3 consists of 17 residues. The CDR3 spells CASRAIRQVPYNSPLHF. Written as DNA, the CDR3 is TGTGCCAGCAGAGCAATTCGACAGGTACCCTACAATTCACCCCTCCACTTT.